This is a list of T cell receptor beta chains from one sample in a study of CD8 T cells in Susac syndrome. TCRdb analysed the immunoSEQ multiplex PCR reads with MiXCR anew, one entry per CDR3 protein. Among some 120,000 distinct CDR3 sequences listed, 90% to 95% were seen once. The sample consisted of CD4+ T cells from PBMCs. These receptors were collected from a human donor with multiple sclerosis. The CDR3 runs from the conserved cysteine through the conserved F or W. Each record gives: D gene, J gene, V gene, clone size, CDR3 protein, CDR3 DNA. D genes are given only for firm matches. Expanded clones get a size class; other rows say once, few or many, or leave the size out.

d_gene: TRBD2
j_gene: TRBJ2-5
v_gene: TRBV5-4
abundance: .
CDR3aa: CASSIGLAGETQYF
CDR3nt: TGTGCCAGCAGCATCGGACTAGCGGGGGAGACCCAGTACTTC

d_gene: .
j_gene: TRBJ1-2
v_gene: TRBV30
abundance: .
CDR3aa: CAWSVPGGALYGYTF
CDR3nt: TGTGCCTGGAGTGTACCGGGGGGCGCGCTCTATGGCTACACCTTC

d_gene: TRBD1
j_gene: TRBJ1-2
v_gene: TRBV10-3
abundance: .
CDR3aa: CAILRQGTYGYTF
CDR3nt: TGTGCCATCCTCCGACAGGGGACCTATGGCTACACCTTC

d_gene: TRBD1
j_gene: TRBJ2-5
v_gene: TRBV29-1
abundance: .
CDR3aa: CSVGQGKETQYF
CDR3nt: TGCAGCGTTGGACAGGGAAAAGAGACCCAGTACTTC

d_gene: .
j_gene: TRBJ2-5
v_gene: TRBV11-2
abundance: .
CDR3aa: CASSQPETMTQETQYF
CDR3nt: TGTGCCAGCAGCCAGCCGGAGACCATGACGCAAGAGACCCAGTACTTC

d_gene: .
j_gene: TRBJ2-1
v_gene: TRBV5-6
abundance: .
CDR3aa: CASSLDTRNEQFF
CDR3nt: TGTGCCAGCAGCTTGGACACTCGCAATGAGCAGTTCTTC

d_gene: TRBD1
j_gene: TRBJ1-5
v_gene: TRBV29-1
abundance: .
CDR3aa: CSRDRGCQPQHF
CDR3nt: TGCAGCCGTGACAGGGGCTGTCAGCCCCAGCATTTT

d_gene: .
j_gene: TRBJ1-3
v_gene: TRBV27
abundance: .
CDR3aa: CASSFSGRHSGNTIYF
CDR3nt: TGTGCCAGCAGTTTCTCCGGTCGGCACTCTGGAAACACCATATATTTT

d_gene: TRBD1
j_gene: TRBJ2-2
v_gene: TRBV2
abundance: few
CDR3aa: CASARDRGPYAGELFF
CDR3nt: TGTGCCAGCGCCCGGGACAGGGGGCCTTACGCCGGGGAGCTGTTTTTT

d_gene: .
j_gene: TRBJ1-1
v_gene: TRBV30
abundance: .
CDR3aa: CAWSFDPGSERDFF
CDR3nt: TGTGCCTGGAGCTTCGATCCAGGGAGCGAGCGAGATTTCTTT

d_gene: .
j_gene: TRBJ1-2
v_gene: TRBV6-5
abundance: .
CDR3aa: CASSYSGNGYTF
CDR3nt: TGTGCCAGCAGTTACTCGGGAAATGGCTACACCTTC

d_gene: .
j_gene: TRBJ2-6
v_gene: TRBV18
abundance: .
CDR3aa: CASSPRRDIAGANVLTF
CDR3nt: TGTGCCAGCTCACCCCGAAGAGACATAGCTGGGGCCAACGTCCTGACTTTC

d_gene: TRBD2
j_gene: TRBJ2-3
v_gene: TRBV5-1
abundance: .
CDR3aa: CASSPWTSGGPTTDTQYF
CDR3nt: TGCGCCAGCAGCCCCTGGACTAGCGGGGGGCCTACCACAGATACGCAGTATTTT

d_gene: .
j_gene: TRBJ1-1
v_gene: TRBV29-1
abundance: .
CDR3aa: CSVEVGQNTEAFF
CDR3nt: TGCAGCGTTGAAGTAGGACAGAACACTGAAGCTTTCTTT

d_gene: TRBD2
j_gene: TRBJ2-1
v_gene: TRBV11-2
abundance: .
CDR3aa: CASSDSGRAGNEQFF
CDR3nt: TGTGCCAGCAGCGATAGCGGGAGGGCGGGGAATGAGCAGTTCTTC

d_gene: TRBD1
j_gene: TRBJ1-2
v_gene: TRBV9
abundance: .
CDR3aa: CASSTSDRVAGYTF
CDR3nt: TGTGCCAGCAGCACAAGCGACAGGGTTGCTGGCTACACCTTC

d_gene: .
j_gene: TRBJ2-7
v_gene: TRBV18
abundance: .
CDR3aa: CASSPDRYEQYF
CDR3nt: TGTGCCAGCTCACCCGACAGATACGAGCAGTACTTC

d_gene: TRBD2
j_gene: TRBJ2-2
v_gene: TRBV7-2
abundance: .
CDR3aa: CASRPRSGGANTGELFF
CDR3nt: TGTGCCAGCAGACCCCGGAGCGGGGGCGCGAACACCGGGGAGCTGTTTTTT

d_gene: TRBD2
j_gene: TRBJ2-1
v_gene: TRBV7-9
abundance: .
CDR3aa: CASTSAGSGRGGEQFF
CDR3nt: TGTGCCAGCACCTCTGCCGGTAGCGGGAGGGGAGGTGAGCAGTTCTTC

d_gene: .
j_gene: TRBJ2-7
v_gene: TRBV18
abundance: .
CDR3aa: CASSPPGHYEQYF
CDR3nt: TGTGCCAGCTCACCCCCAGGGCACTACGAGCAGTACTTC

d_gene: .
j_gene: TRBJ1-1
v_gene: TRBV29-1
abundance: .
CDR3aa: CSARGTNTEAFF
CDR3nt: TGCAGCGCCAGGGGAACGAACACTGAAGCTTTCTTT

d_gene: .
j_gene: TRBJ1-2
v_gene: TRBV5-1
abundance: .
CDR3aa: CASSFSSSIYGYTF
CDR3nt: TGCGCCAGCAGCTTCAGCAGTTCTATCTATGGCTACACCTTC

d_gene: .
j_gene: TRBJ2-6
v_gene: TRBV6-2/TRBV6-3
abundance: .
CDR3aa: CATAGLTGGTGANVLTF
CDR3nt: TGTGCCACCGCGGGCCTGACAGGAGGCACTGGGGCCAACGTCCTGACTTTC

d_gene: .
j_gene: TRBJ2-1
v_gene: TRBV29-1
abundance: once
CDR3aa: CSVAIALTDNEQFF
CDR3nt: TGCAGCGTCGCCATTGCCCTTACCGACAATGAGCAGTTCTTC

d_gene: TRBD1
j_gene: TRBJ1-5
v_gene: TRBV19
abundance: .
CDR3aa: CASSITGQGDYQPQHF
CDR3nt: TGTGCCAGTAGTATTACGGGGCAGGGGGATTATCAGCCCCAGCATTTT

d_gene: .
j_gene: TRBJ1-1
v_gene: TRBV18
abundance: .
CDR3aa: CASSPMGGPEAFF
CDR3nt: TGTGCCAGCTCACCAATGGGAGGGCCTGAAGCTTTCTTT

d_gene: TRBD1
j_gene: TRBJ2-3
v_gene: TRBV4-1
abundance: .
CDR3aa: CASSQWDRVTDTQYF
CDR3nt: TGCGCCAGCAGCCAGTGGGACAGGGTCACCGATACGCAGTATTTT

d_gene: TRBD1
j_gene: TRBJ1-5
v_gene: TRBV6-5
abundance: once
CDR3aa: CASSYSWTGVSRAQHF
CDR3nt: TGTGCCAGCAGTTACTCGTGGACAGGGGTTTCAAGGGCCCAGCATTTT

d_gene: .
j_gene: TRBJ2-1
v_gene: TRBV2
abundance: .
CDR3aa: CASTARLAGFEQFF
CDR3nt: TGTGCCAGCACCGCTAGGTTGGCGGGTTTTGAGCAGTTCTTC

d_gene: TRBD2
j_gene: TRBJ2-7
v_gene: TRBV19
abundance: .
CDR3aa: CASSTSGYEQYF
CDR3nt: TGTGCCAGTAGTACTAGCGGCTACGAGCAGTACTTC

d_gene: .
j_gene: TRBJ2-5
v_gene: TRBV18
abundance: .
CDR3aa: CASSPYYRLGGDQYF
CDR3nt: TGTGCCAGCTCACCATACTACCGCTTGGGCGGAGACCAGTACTTC

d_gene: TRBD1
j_gene: TRBJ2-6
v_gene: TRBV10-3
abundance: .
CDR3aa: CAMGQPSGANVLTF
CDR3nt: TGTGCCATGGGACAGCCTTCTGGGGCCAACGTCCTGACTTTC

d_gene: .
j_gene: TRBJ1-2
v_gene: TRBV27
abundance: .
CDR3aa: CASGTPDGRGYTF
CDR3nt: TGTGCCAGCGGAACCCCGGACGGGCGGGGCTACACCTTC

d_gene: .
j_gene: TRBJ1-2
v_gene: TRBV5-1
abundance: .
CDR3aa: CASSSTGDYGYTF
CDR3nt: TGCGCCAGCAGCTCCACAGGAGACTATGGCTACACCTTC

d_gene: TRBD1
j_gene: TRBJ1-1
v_gene: TRBV9
abundance: .
CDR3aa: CASSKQGQNTEAFF
CDR3nt: TGTGCCAGCAGTAAACAGGGGCAGAACACTGAAGCTTTCTTT

d_gene: .
j_gene: TRBJ1-5
v_gene: TRBV20-1
abundance: .
CDR3aa: CSARAGQPQHF
CDR3nt: TGCAGTGCTAGAGCGGGTCAGCCCCAGCATTTT

d_gene: TRBD1
j_gene: TRBJ1-5
v_gene: TRBV19
abundance: .
CDR3aa: CASSKDRALREQPQHF
CDR3nt: TGTGCCAGTAGTAAAGACAGGGCGCTTCGGGAACAGCCCCAGCATTTT

d_gene: .
j_gene: TRBJ1-1
v_gene: TRBV2
abundance: .
CDR3aa: CASGLGGFTEAFF
CDR3nt: TGTGCCAGCGGGCTCGGGGGATTCACTGAAGCTTTCTTT

d_gene: .
j_gene: TRBJ2-7
v_gene: TRBV10-2
abundance: .
CDR3aa: CASTLGGGAYEQYF
CDR3nt: TGCGCCAGCACCCTTGGCGGGGGCGCCTACGAGCAGTACTTC

d_gene: .
j_gene: TRBJ1-2
v_gene: TRBV12-3/TRBV12-4
abundance: .
CDR3aa: CASSYYGANYGYTF
CDR3nt: TGTGCCAGCAGTTATTACGGAGCTAACTATGGCTACACCTTC

d_gene: .
j_gene: TRBJ2-7
v_gene: TRBV2
abundance: .
CDR3aa: CASSGGQFSSYEQYF
CDR3nt: TGTGCCAGCAGTGGCGGACAGTTCAGCTCCTACGAGCAGTACTTC

d_gene: TRBD2
j_gene: TRBJ2-1
v_gene: TRBV5-1
abundance: .
CDR3aa: CASSLVPLAGAASYEQFF
CDR3nt: TGCGCCAGCAGCTTGGTCCCGCTAGCGGGGGCCGCTTCGTATGAGCAGTTCTTC

d_gene: TRBD1
j_gene: TRBJ2-1
v_gene: TRBV5-1
abundance: .
CDR3aa: CASSSGQGNYNEQFF
CDR3nt: TGCGCCAGCAGCTCGGGACAGGGGAACTACAATGAGCAGTTCTTC

d_gene: .
j_gene: TRBJ2-5
v_gene: TRBV6-5
abundance: .
CDR3aa: CASSASNSAGTQYF
CDR3nt: TGTGCCAGCAGTGCTTCCAATAGCGCGGGGACCCAGTACTTC

d_gene: .
j_gene: TRBJ1-6
v_gene: TRBV7-9
abundance: .
CDR3aa: CASSLGTAPLHF
CDR3nt: TGTGCCAGCAGCCTTGGCACCGCACCCCTCCACTTT

d_gene: .
j_gene: TRBJ1-5
v_gene: TRBV14
abundance: .
CDR3aa: CASSQGGNQPQHF
CDR3nt: TGTGCCAGCAGCCAAGGAGGCAATCAGCCCCAGCATTTT

d_gene: .
j_gene: TRBJ1-2
v_gene: TRBV18
abundance: .
CDR3aa: CASSPEIGQSNGYTF
CDR3nt: TGTGCCAGCTCACCGGAGATAGGACAGAGTAATGGCTACACCTTC

d_gene: TRBD1
j_gene: TRBJ2-3
v_gene: TRBV7-9
abundance: .
CDR3aa: CASSRGTGGLRDTQYF
CDR3nt: TGTGCCAGCAGCCGAGGGACAGGGGGTTTGAGAGATACGCAGTATTTT

d_gene: .
j_gene: TRBJ1-2
v_gene: TRBV2
abundance: .
CDR3aa: CASSVLRLYGYTF
CDR3nt: TGTGCCAGCAGTGTACTACGGCTCTATGGCTACACCTTC

d_gene: .
j_gene: TRBJ2-1
v_gene: TRBV6-2/TRBV6-3
abundance: once
CDR3aa: CASSYSGRDYNEQFF
CDR3nt: TGTGCCAGCAGTTACTCAGGCAGGGACTACAATGAGCAGTTCTTC

d_gene: .
j_gene: TRBJ2-1
v_gene: TRBV18
abundance: .
CDR3aa: CASSPLTSNEQFF
CDR3nt: TGTGCCAGCTCACCACTCACCAGCAATGAGCAGTTCTTC

d_gene: .
j_gene: TRBJ2-3
v_gene: TRBV20-1
abundance: .
CDR3aa: CSASGGSFTDTQYF
CDR3nt: TGCAGTGCTAGTGGGGGTTCTTTCACAGATACGCAGTATTTT

d_gene: .
j_gene: TRBJ1-5
v_gene: TRBV6-6
abundance: .
CDR3aa: CASSSGPYQPQHF
CDR3nt: TGTGCCAGCAGTTCCGGACCTTATCAGCCCCAGCATTTT

d_gene: TRBD2
j_gene: TRBJ2-1
v_gene: TRBV7-9
abundance: .
CDR3aa: CASSTGLAGGREQFF
CDR3nt: TGTGCCAGCAGCACCGGACTAGCGGGAGGCAGGGAGCAGTTCTTC

d_gene: .
j_gene: TRBJ2-7
v_gene: TRBV27
abundance: .
CDR3aa: CASSFWDTSYEQYF
CDR3nt: TGTGCCAGCAGTTTTTGGGACACCTCCTACGAGCAGTACTTC

d_gene: TRBD1
j_gene: TRBJ1-6
v_gene: TRBV19
abundance: .
CDR3aa: CASSTMGQGNGSPLHF
CDR3nt: TGTGCCAGTAGTACCATGGGACAGGGGAATGGTTCACCCCTCCACTTT

d_gene: TRBD1
j_gene: TRBJ1-2
v_gene: TRBV7-2
abundance: .
CDR3aa: CASSRTGQVNYGYTF
CDR3nt: TGTGCCAGCAGCCGTACGGGACAGGTTAACTATGGCTACACCTTC

d_gene: .
j_gene: TRBJ1-5
v_gene: TRBV3-1
abundance: .
CDR3aa: CASSRDTSNQPQHF
CDR3nt: TGTGCCAGCAGCCGGGACACGAGCAATCAGCCCCAGCATTTT

d_gene: .
j_gene: TRBJ1-2
v_gene: TRBV19
abundance: .
CDR3aa: CASSIGNKVSGSTF
CDR3nt: TGTGCCAGTAGTATTGGGAATAAGGTGTCCGGGTCCACCTTC